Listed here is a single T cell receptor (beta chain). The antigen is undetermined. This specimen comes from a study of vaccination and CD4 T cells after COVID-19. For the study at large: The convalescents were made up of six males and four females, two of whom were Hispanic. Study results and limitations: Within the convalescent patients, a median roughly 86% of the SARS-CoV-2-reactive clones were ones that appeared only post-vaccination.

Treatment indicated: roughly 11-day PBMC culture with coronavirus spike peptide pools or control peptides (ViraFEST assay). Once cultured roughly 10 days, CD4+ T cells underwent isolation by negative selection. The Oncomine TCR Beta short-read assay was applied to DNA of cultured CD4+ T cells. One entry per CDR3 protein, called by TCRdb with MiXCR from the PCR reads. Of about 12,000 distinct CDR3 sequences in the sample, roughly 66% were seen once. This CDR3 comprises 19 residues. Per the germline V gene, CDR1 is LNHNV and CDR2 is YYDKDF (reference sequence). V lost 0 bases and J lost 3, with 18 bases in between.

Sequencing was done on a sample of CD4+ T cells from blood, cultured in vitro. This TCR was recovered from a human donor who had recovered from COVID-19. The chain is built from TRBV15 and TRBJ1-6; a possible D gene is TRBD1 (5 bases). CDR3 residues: CATSRDSAGTGGYNSPLHF. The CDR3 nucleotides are TGTGCCACCAGCAGAGATTCCGCTGGGACCGGTGGCTATAATTCACCCCTCCACTTT.